The rows below give T cell receptor beta chains drawn from one sample of a study of patients and donors after allogeneic stem cell transplantation. TCRdb analysed the RT-PCR reads with MiXCR anew, one entry per CDR3 protein. The sample consists of about 88,000 distinct CDR3 sequences, approximately 49% of them appearing once. Sequenced: blood, either unsorted or a sorted T cell fraction (not recorded which). Every receptor here comes from a human donor who was either an allogeneic HSCT recipient or a stem cell or donor lymphocyte infusion donor (not recorded which). It is not recorded whose cells these are; they may come from a transplant donor. The CDR3 runs from the conserved cysteine through the conserved F or W. Fields, in order: clone size, J gene, D gene, V gene, CDR3 protein, CDR3 DNA. D genes are given only for firm matches. Only part of the rows carry a size: once, few, many, or a class if the clone is expanded.

-	TRBJ2-4	TRBD1	TRBV7-2	CASSIRDRGNIQYF	TGTGCCAGCAGCATCCGGGACAGGGGCAACATTCAGTACTTC
-	TRBJ2-7	-	TRBV6-2/TRBV6-3	CASRGPYFYEQYF	TGTGCCAGCAGGGGACCTTACTTTTACGAGCAGTACTTC
-	TRBJ1-2	-	TRBV4-2	CASSQAETATNYGYTF	TGTGCCAGCAGCCAAGCAGAGACAGCTACTAACTATGGCTACACCTTC
-	TRBJ1-3	-	TRBV18	CASSPLDRSSGSTIYF	TGTGCCAGCTCACCATTGGACAGATCCTCTGGAAGCACCATATATTTT
-	TRBJ2-1	TRBD2	TRBV6-5	CASGMGRELEQFF	TGTGCCAGCGGCATGGGGCGGGAGCTAGAGCAGTTCTTC
few	TRBJ2-5	TRBD2	TRBV28	CASSLTSGLGWTQYF	TGTGCCAGCAGTCTCACTTCCGGACTAGGTTGGACCCAGTACTTC
few	TRBJ1-1	-	TRBV25-1	CASSELNRATEAFF	TGTGCCAGCAGTGAATTAAACAGGGCCACTGAAGCTTTCTTT
-	TRBJ1-1	-	TRBV5-6	CASSLKVKYGGTEAFF	TGTGCCAGCAGCCTAAAAGTCAAGTACGGGGGCACTGAAGCTTTCTTT
-	TRBJ2-2	-	TRBV4-2	CASSQERGAQELFF	TGTGCCAGCAGCCAAGAAAGGGGGGCACAGGAGCTGTTTTTT
-	TRBJ2-3	-	TRBV27	CASSPLPDPDTQYF	TGTGCCAGCAGTCCCTTACCCGACCCGGATACGCAGTATTTT
once	TRBJ1-2	-	TRBV20-1	CSAISNYGYTF	TGCAGTGCTATTTCTAACTATGGCTACACCTTC
-	TRBJ1-1	TRBD1	TRBV12-3/TRBV12-4	CASSLQDRLPGAFF	TGTGCCAGCAGTTTACAGGACAGGCTTCCTGGAGCTTTCTTT
-	TRBJ1-2	TRBD1	TRBV11-2	CASSLVGGTGPNYGYTF	TGTGCCAGCAGCTTAGTGGGCGGGACAGGCCCTAACTATGGCTACACCTTC
few	TRBJ1-2	-	TRBV27	CASSLSSSRFSYGYTF	TGTGCCAGCAGTTTATCTTCCTCGAGGTTTAGCTATGGCTACACCTTC
-	TRBJ2-3	-	TRBV7-3	CASSFMGTDTQYF	TGTGCCAGCAGCTTCATGGGTACAGATACGCAGTATTTT
-	TRBJ1-4	-	TRBV20-1	CSAIQGEGMLFF	TGCAGTGCCATACAGGGAGAGGGAATGCTGTTTTTT
-	TRBJ2-3	TRBD2	TRBV10-1	CASSDRLAGATDTQYF	TGCGCCAGCAGCGACCGCCTAGCGGGAGCGACAGATACGCAGTATTTT
-	TRBJ1-5	TRBD1	TRBV10-3	CAISDGGGAQPQHF	TGTGCCATCAGTGATGGAGGGGGCGCTCAGCCCCAGCATTTT
-	TRBJ1-1	TRBD1	TRBV7-8	CASSLEGQVNTEAFF	TGTGCCAGCAGCTTAGAAGGACAGGTTAACACTGAAGCTTTCTTT
-	TRBJ2-7	-	TRBV20-1	CSASGTTGDEQYF	TGCAGTGCTAGTGGCACGACTGGGGACGAGCAGTACTTC
-	TRBJ2-2	-	TRBV7-9	CASSLELSSRYTGELFF	TGTGCCAGCAGCTTAGAACTTTCTAGCCGATACACCGGGGAGCTGTTTTTT
many	TRBJ2-2	-	TRBV27	CASSRNTGELFF	TGTGCCAGCAGTCGAAACACCGGGGAGCTGTTTTTT
few	TRBJ1-2	-	TRBV12-3/TRBV12-4	CASSSEDVIHGYTF	TGTGCCAGCAGCTCAGAAGACGTAATCCATGGCTACACCTTC
few	TRBJ1-5	-	TRBV9	CASSVEPDNQPQHF	TGTGCCAGCAGCGTAGAACCGGACAATCAGCCCCAGCATTTT
-	TRBJ1-5	-	TRBV20-1	CSARGYDRGEPQHF	TGCAGTGCTAGGGGATACGACCGGGGGGAGCCCCAGCATTTT
few	TRBJ1-6	-	TRBV15	CATSRGTRGNSPLHF	TGTGCCACCAGCAGAGGTACCAGGGGAAATTCACCCCTCCACTTT
few	TRBJ1-1	TRBD1	TRBV7-9	CASSSNRGRSTEAFF	TGTGCCAGCAGCTCAAACAGGGGGCGAAGTACTGAAGCTTTCTTT
few	TRBJ1-2	-	TRBV6-2/TRBV6-3	CASSSKGRVYGYTF	TGTGCCAGCAGCTCGAAAGGGCGAGTCTATGGCTACACCTTC
-	TRBJ1-2	-	TRBV15	CATSSTGTTNYGYTF	TGTGCCACCAGCAGCACCGGGACAACTAACTATGGCTACACCTTC